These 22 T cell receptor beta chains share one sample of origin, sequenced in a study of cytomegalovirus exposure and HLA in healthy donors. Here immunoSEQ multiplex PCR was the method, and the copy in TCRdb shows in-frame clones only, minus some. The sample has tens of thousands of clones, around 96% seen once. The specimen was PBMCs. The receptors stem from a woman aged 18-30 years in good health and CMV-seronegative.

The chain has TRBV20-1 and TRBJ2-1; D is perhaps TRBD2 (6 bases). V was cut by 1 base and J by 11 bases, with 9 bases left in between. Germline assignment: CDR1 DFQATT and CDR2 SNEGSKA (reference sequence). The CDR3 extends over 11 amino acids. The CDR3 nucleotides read TGCAGTGCTAGAGTCAGCGGGCAGCAGTTCTTC. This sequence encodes CSARVSGQQFF.

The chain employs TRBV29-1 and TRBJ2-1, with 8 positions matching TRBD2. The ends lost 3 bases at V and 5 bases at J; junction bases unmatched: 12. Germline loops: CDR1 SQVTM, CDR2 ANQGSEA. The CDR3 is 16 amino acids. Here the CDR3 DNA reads TGCAGCGTTGACCGACGGGGGCGGCGGGGGGACAATGAGCAGTTCTTC. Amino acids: CSVDRRGRRGDNEQFF.

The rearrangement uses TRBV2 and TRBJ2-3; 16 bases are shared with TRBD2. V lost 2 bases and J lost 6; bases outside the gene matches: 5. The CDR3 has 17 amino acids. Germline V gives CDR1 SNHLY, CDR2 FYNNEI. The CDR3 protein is CASSEWGLAGGMDTQYF. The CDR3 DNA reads TGTGCCAGCAGTGAATGGGGACTAGCGGGAGGGATGGATACGCAGTATTTT.

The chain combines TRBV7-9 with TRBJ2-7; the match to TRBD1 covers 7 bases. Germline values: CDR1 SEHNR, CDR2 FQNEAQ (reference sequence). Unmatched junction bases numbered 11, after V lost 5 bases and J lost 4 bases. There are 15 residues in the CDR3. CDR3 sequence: CASSRTDRAEYEQYF. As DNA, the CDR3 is TGTGCCAGCAGCCGGACCGACAGGGCCGAATACGAGCAGTACTTC.

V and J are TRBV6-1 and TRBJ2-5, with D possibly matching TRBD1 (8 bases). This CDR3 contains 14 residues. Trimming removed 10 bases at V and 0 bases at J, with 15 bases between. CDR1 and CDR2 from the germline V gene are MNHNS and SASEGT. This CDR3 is CATQGGWYQETQYF. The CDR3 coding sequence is TGTGCCACACAGGGGGGGTGGTACCAAGAGACCCAGTACTTC.

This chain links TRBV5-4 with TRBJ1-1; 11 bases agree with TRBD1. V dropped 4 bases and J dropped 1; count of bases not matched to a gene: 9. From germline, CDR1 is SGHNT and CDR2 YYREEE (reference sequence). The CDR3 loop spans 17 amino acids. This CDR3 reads CASSKPGQGEGNTEAFF. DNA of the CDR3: TGTGCCAGCAGCAAGCCGGGACAGGGGGAGGGGAACACTGAAGCTTTCTTT.

CDR3 DNA: TGTGCCAGCTCAAACCGGGACAGGAACACTGAAGCTTTCTTT. Translation: CASSNRDRNTEAFF. V gene TRBV18 combines with J gene TRBJ1-1; 7 nucleotides align to TRBD1. Germline V gene data show CDR1 as KGHSH and CDR2 as LQKENI. The CDR3 is 14 amino acids. V gave up 5 bases and J gave up 1 base; unmatched junction bases: 4.

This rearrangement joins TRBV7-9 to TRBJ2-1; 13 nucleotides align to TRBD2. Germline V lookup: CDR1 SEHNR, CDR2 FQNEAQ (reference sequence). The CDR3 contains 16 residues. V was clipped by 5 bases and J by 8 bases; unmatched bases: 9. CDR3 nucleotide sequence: TGTGCCAGCAGCCCTACACTAGCGGGGGGGCGGGATGAGCAGTTCTTC. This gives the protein CASSPTLAGGRDEQFF.

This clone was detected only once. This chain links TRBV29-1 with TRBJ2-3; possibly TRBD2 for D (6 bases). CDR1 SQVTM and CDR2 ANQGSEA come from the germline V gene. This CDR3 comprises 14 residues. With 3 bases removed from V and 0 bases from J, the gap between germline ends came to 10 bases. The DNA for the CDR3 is TGCAGCGTTGATAGGCGGGGAAGCACAGATACGCAGTATTTT. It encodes CSVDRRGSTDTQYF.

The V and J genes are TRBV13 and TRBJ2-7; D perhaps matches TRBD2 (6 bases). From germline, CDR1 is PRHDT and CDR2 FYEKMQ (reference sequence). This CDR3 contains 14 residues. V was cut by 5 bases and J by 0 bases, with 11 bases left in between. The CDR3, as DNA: TGTGCCAGCAGCGCGGAGGGACCCTCCTACGAGCAGTACTTC. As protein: CASSAEGPSYEQYF.

CDR3 amino acids: CASSVAGDPTDTQYF. For the CDR3, the DNA is TGTGCCAGCAGCGTAGCGGGAGACCCCACAGATACGCAGTATTTT. The rearrangement uses TRBV9 and TRBJ2-3; perhaps TRBD2 as D (6 bases). The germline gives CDR1 SGDLS, CDR2 YYNGEE. Trimming shortened V by 0 bases and J by 2 bases, and 10 bases separated the two germline ends. The CDR3 consists of 15 residues. The full variable domain, rest sourced from reference TRBV9 and TRBJ2-3, is DSGVTQTPKHLITATGQRVTLRCSPRSGDLSVYWYQQSLDQGLQFLIQYYNGEERAKGNILERFSAQQFPDLHSELNLSSLELGDSALYFCASSVAGDPTDTQYFGPGTRLTVL.

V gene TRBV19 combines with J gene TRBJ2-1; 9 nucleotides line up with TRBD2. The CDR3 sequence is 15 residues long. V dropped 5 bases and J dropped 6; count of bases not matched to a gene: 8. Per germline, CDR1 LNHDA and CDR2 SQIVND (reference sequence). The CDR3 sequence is CASSSGRGGRNEQFF. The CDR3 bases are TGTGCCAGTAGTTCGGGGCGGGGGGGCCGCAATGAGCAGTTCTTC. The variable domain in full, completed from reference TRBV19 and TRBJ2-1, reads DGGITQSPKYLFRKEGQNVTLSCEQNLNHDAMYWYRQDPGQGLRLIYYSQIVNDFQKGDIAEGYSVSREKKESFPLTVTSAQKNPTAFYLCASSSGRGGRNEQFFGPGTRLTVL.

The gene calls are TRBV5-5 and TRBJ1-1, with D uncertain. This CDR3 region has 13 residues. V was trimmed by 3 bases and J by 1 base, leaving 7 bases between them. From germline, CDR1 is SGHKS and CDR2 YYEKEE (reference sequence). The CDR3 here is CASSSQENTEAFF. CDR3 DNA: TGTGCCAGCAGCTCCCAGGAGAACACTGAAGCTTTCTTT.

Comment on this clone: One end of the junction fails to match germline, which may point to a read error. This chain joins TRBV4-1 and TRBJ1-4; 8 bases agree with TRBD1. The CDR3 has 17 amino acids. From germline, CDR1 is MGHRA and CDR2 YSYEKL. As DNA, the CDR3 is TGCGCCAGCAGCCCCCTTTGGCAGGGGGCAACCAATGAAAAACTGTTTTTT. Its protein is CASSPLWQGATNEKLFF.

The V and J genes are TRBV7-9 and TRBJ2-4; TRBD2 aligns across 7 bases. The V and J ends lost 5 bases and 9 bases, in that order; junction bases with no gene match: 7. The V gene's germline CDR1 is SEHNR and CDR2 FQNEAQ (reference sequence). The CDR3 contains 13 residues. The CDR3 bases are TGTGCCAGCAGCCCCCGAGGGGAGGGCATTCAGTACTTC. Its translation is CASSPRGEGIQYF.

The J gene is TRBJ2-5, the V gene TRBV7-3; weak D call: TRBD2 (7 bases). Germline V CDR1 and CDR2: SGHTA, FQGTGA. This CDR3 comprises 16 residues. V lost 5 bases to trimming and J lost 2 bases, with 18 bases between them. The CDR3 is CASSPWGGPGQETQYF. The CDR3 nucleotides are TGTGCCAGCAGCCCCTGGGGGGGGCCGGGGCAAGAGACCCAGTACTTC.

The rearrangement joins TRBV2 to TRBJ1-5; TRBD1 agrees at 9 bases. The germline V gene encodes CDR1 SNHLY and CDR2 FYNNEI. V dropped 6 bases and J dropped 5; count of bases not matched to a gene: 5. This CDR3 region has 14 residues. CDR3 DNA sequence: TGTGCCAGCAGCTGGACAGGGGACCATCAGCCCCAGCATTTT. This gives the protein CASSWTGDHQPQHF.

The CDR3 here is CAISEKWGLRPQHF. The CDR3 DNA is TGTGCCATCAGTGAGAAATGGGGGCTGAGGCCCCAGCATTTT. The chain is built from TRBV10-3 and TRBJ1-5; D perhaps matches TRBD1 (6 bases). Germline CDR1 is ENHRY and CDR2 is SYGVKD. The CDR3 runs 14 residues. V was shortened by 2 bases and J by 9 bases, with 14 bases between the two germline ends.

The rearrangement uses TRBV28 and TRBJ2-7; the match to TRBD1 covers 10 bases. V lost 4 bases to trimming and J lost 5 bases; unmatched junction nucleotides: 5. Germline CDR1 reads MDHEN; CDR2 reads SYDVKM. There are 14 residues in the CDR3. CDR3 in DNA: TGTGCCAGCAGTTGGGGGACAGGGGTAGACGAGCAGTACTTC. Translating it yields CASSWGTGVDEQYF.

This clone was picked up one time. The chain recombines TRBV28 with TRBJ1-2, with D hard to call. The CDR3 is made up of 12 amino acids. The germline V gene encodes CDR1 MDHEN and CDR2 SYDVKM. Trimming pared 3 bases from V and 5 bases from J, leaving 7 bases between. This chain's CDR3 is CASSLIGYGYTF. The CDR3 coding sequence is TGTGCCAGCAGTTTGATCGGGTATGGCTACACCTTC.

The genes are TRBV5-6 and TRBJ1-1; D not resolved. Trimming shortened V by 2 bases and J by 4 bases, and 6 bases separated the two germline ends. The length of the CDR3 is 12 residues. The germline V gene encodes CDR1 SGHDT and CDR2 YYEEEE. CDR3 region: CASSFGSTEAFF. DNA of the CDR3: TGTGCCAGCAGCTTTGGGAGCACTGAAGCTTTCTTT.

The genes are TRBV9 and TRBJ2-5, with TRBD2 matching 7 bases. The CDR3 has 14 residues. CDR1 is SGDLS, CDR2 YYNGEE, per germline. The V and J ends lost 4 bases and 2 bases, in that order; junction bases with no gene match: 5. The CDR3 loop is CASSQGLTQETQYF. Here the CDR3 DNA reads TGTGCCAGCAGCCAGGGACTAACTCAAGAGACCCAGTACTTC.